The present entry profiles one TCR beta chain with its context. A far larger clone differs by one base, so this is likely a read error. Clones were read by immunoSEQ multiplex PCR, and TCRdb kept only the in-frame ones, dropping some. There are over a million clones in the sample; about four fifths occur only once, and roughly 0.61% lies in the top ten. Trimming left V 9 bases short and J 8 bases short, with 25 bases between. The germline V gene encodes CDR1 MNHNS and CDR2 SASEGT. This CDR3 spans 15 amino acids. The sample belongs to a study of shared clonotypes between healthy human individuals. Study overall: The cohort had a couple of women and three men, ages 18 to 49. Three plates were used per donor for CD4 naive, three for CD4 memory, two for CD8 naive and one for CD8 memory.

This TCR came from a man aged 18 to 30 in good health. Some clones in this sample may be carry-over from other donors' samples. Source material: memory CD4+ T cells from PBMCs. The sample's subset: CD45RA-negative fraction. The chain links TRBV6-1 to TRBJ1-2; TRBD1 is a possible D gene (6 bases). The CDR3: CASDINGRGPRGYTF. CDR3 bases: TGTGCCAGTGACATTAATGGACGGGGGCCAAGGGGCTACACCTTC.